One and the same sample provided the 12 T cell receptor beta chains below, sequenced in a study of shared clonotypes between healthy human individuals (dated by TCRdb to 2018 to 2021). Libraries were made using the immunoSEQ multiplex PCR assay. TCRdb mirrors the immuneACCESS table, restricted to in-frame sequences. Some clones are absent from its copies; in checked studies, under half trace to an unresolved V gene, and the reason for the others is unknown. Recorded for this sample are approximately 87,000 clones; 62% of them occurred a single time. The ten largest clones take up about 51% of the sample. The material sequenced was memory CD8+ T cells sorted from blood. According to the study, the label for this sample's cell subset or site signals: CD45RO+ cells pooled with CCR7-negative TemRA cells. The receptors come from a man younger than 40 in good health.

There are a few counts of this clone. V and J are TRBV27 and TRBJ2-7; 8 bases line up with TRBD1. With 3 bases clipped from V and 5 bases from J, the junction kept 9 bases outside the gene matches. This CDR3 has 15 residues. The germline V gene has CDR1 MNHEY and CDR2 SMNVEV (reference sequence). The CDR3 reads CASSLGRQGLHEQYF. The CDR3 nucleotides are TGTGCCAGCAGTTTGGGGAGACAGGGGCTCCACGAGCAGTACTTC.

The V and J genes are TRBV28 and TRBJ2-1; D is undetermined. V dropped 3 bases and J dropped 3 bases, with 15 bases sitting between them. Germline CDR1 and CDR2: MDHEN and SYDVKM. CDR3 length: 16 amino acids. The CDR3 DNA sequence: TGTGCCAGCAGTTTCCTTGACACTGGCCTCTACAATGAGCAGTTCTTC. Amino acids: CASSFLDTGLYNEQFF.

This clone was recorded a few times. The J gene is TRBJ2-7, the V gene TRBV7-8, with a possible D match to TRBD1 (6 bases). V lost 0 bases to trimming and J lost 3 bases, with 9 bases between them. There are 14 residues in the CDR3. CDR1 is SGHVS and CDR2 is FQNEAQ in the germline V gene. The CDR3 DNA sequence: TGTGCCAGCAGCTTAGCAGGGGGTGGCTACGAGCAGTACTTC. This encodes CASSLAGGGYEQYF.

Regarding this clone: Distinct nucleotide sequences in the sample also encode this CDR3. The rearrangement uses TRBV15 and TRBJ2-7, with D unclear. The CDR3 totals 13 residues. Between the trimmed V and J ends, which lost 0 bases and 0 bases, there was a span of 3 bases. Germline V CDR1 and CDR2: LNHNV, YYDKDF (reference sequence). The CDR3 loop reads CATSRDRSYEQYF. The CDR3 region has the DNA TGTGCCACCAGCAGAGACCGCTCCTACGAGCAGTACTTC.

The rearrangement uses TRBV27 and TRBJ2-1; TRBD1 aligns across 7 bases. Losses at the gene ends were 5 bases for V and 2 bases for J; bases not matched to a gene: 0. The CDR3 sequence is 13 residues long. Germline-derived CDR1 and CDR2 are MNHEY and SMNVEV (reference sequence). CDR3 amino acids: CASSGTAYNEQFF. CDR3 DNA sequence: TGTGCCAGCAGTGGGACAGCCTACAATGAGCAGTTCTTC.

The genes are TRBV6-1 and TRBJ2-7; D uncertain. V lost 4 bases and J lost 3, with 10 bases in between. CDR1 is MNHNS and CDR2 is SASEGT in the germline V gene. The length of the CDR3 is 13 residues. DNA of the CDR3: TGTGCCAGCAGTGGTGGGTTCCACTACGAGCAGTACTTC. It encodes CASSGGFHYEQYF.

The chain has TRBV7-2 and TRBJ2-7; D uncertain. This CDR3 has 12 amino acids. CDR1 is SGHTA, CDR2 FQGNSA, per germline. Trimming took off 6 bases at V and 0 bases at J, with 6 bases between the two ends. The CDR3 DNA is TGTGCCAGCAGTTTCGTCTCCTACGAGCAGTACTTC. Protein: CASSFVSYEQYF.

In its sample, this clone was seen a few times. The CDR3 here is CASSKGGSSYEQYF. The CDR3 DNA sequence: TGTGCCAGCAGCAAAGGTGGGAGCTCCTACGAGCAGTACTTC. The chain has TRBV21-1 and TRBJ2-7; TRBD2, the table's D call, was not compared with the DNA. TRBV21-1 is an annotated pseudogene. The CDR3 is 14 amino acids.

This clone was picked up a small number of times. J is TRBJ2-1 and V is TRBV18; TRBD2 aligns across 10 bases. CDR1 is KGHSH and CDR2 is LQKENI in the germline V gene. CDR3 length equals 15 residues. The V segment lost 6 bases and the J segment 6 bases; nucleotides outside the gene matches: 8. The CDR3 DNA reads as TGTGCCAGCTCTCCCGAGCGGGAGGGCTCCAATGAGCAGTTCTTC. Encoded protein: CASSPEREGSNEQFF.

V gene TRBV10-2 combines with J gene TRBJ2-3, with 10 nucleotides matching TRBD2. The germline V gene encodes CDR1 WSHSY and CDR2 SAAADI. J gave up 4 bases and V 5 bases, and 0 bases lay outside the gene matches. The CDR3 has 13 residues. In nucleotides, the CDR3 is TGCGCCAGCAGTCTAGCGGGAGCAGATACGCAGTATTTT. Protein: CASSLAGADTQYF.

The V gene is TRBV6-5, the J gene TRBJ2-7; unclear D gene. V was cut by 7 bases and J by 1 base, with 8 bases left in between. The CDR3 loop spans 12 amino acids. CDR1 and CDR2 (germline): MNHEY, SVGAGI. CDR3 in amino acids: CASNDASYEQYF. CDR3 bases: TGTGCCAGCAATGACGCATCCTACGAGCAGTACTTC.

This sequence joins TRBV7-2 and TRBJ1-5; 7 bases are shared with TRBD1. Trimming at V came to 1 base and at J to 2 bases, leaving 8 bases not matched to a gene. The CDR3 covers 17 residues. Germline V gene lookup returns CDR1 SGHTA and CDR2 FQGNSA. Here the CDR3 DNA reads TGTGCCAGCAGCTTAGAGGGGGACAGTTGGGGCAATCAGCCCCAGCATTTT. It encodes CASSLEGDSWGNQPQHF.